These 12 T cell receptor beta chains came from one sample sequenced in a study of shared clonotypes between healthy human individuals. TCRdb's table, derived via immunoSEQ multiplex PCR, lists solely in-frame clones and lacks some. There are 450,000 to 600,000 clones in the sample; roughly 85% occur only once, and approximately 12% lies in the top ten. The sample was PBMCs. The receptors come from a woman in her 40s in good health. Some clones in this sample may be carry-over from other donors' samples.

This clone was seen a handful of times. J is TRBJ2-3 and V is TRBV20-1; perhaps TRBD2 as D (6 bases). Germline CDR1 DFQATT, CDR2 SNEGSKA (reference sequence). The CDR3 consists of 11 residues. The CDR3 is CSEGRTDTQYF. CDR3 DNA: TGCAGCGAGGGGAGGACAGATACGCAGTATTTT.

This clone showed up just once. The chain recombines TRBV6-5 with TRBJ2-5, with D possibly called TRBD1 or TRBD2 (5 bases each). V lost 0 bases and J 2 bases, leaving 10 bases between the germline ends. Germline V lookup: CDR1 MNHEY, CDR2 SVGAGI. CDR3 length equals 15 residues. The CDR3 DNA is TGTGCCAGCAGTTACTCCCCAGGGAGACAAGAGACCCAGTACTTC. Residues: CASSYSPGRQETQYF.

This clone came up once. The chain links TRBV28 to TRBJ2-2, with 7 positions matching TRBD2. The CDR3 runs 15 residues. Germline V gene data show CDR1 as MDHEN and CDR2 as SYDVKM. Losses at the gene ends were 6 bases for V and 2 bases for J; bases not matched to a gene: 6. The CDR3 is CASSPGGTNTGELFF. CDR3 bases: TGTGCCAGCAGCCCGGGGGGTACTAACACCGGGGAGCTGTTTTTT. Drawing the rest from reference TRBV28 and TRBJ2-2, the complete variable domain is DVKVTQSSRYLVKRTGEKVFLECVQDMDHENMFWYRQDPGLGLRLIYFSYDVKMKEKGDIPEGYSVSREKKERFSLILESASTNQTSMYLCASSPGGTNTGELFFGEGSRLTVL.

CDR3 DNA: TGTGCCAGCAGTTACGGGAGCCATTTCAATGAGCAGTTCTTC. Amino acid sequence: CASSYGSHFNEQFF. The V and J genes are TRBV28 and TRBJ2-1, with D possibly matching TRBD2 (6 bases). The CDR3 contains 14 residues. Per the germline V gene, CDR1 is MDHEN and CDR2 is SYDVKM. V was shortened by 4 bases and J by 6 bases, with 13 bases between the two germline ends.

This clone occurred a few times. The CDR3 DNA is TGTGCCAGCAATCCTCAGACAGGGGGTGGTGAAAAACTGTTTTTT. It codes for CASNPQTGGGEKLFF. The chain carries TRBV2 and TRBJ1-4, with 9 bases lining up with TRBD1. The germline V gene encodes CDR1 SNHLY and CDR2 FYNNEI. CDR3 length equals 15 residues. V lost 7 bases, J lost 7 bases, and 10 bases stayed unmatched.

The chain employs TRBV27 and TRBJ2-7, with TRBD1 matching over 9 bases. Per germline, CDR1 MNHEY and CDR2 SMNVEV (reference sequence). CDR3 length: 15 amino acids. J was trimmed by 0 bases and V by 0 bases; bases with no gene match: 0. The CDR3 region has the DNA TGTGCCAGCAGTTTATCGGACAGGGGCTCCTACGAGCAGTACTTC. It yields the protein CASSLSDRGSYEQYF.

V is TRBV5-5 and J is TRBJ2-7; perhaps TRBD1 as D (6 bases). V was pared by 5 bases and J by 5 bases, with 11 bases between. The CDR3 length is 12 residues. Germline V gene data show CDR1 as SGHKS and CDR2 as YYEKEE (reference sequence). The CDR3 sequence is CASSFPGDEQYF. The CDR3 DNA reads as TGTGCCAGCAGTTTTCCAGGGGACGAGCAGTACTTC. Together with reference TRBV5-5 and TRBJ2-7, the CDR3 gives the full variable domain: DAGVTQSPTHLIKTRGQQVTLRCSPISGHKSVSWYQQVLGQGPQFIFQYYEKEERGRGNFPDRFSARQFPNYSSELNVNALLLGDSALYLCASSFPGDEQYFGPGTRLTVT.

This clone has a single count. This rearrangement joins TRBV7-2 to TRBJ2-2; 9 bases fit TRBD1. The V gene end was trimmed by 5 bases and the J gene end by 6 bases; junction bases not matched to a gene: 13. There are 17 residues in the CDR3. Germline CDR1 is SGHTA and CDR2 is FQGNSA. This chain's CDR3 is CASSRNSGTGTAGELFF. The CDR3 nucleotides are TGTGCCAGCAGCCGGAACTCCGGGACAGGGACTGCCGGGGAGCTGTTTTTT.

The gene calls are TRBV27 and TRBJ1-2; tentative D call: TRBD1 (5 bases). The V gene's germline CDR1 is MNHEY and CDR2 SMNVEV (reference sequence). Trimming pared 3 bases from V and 4 bases from J, leaving 12 bases between. The CDR3 has 14 residues. Written as DNA, the CDR3 is TGTGCCAGCAGTTTGCAGGGAACTCGCTATGGCTACACCTTC. Its translation: CASSLQGTRYGYTF.

V and J are TRBV19 and TRBJ2-2; D gene unclear. The CDR3 totals 14 residues. CDR1 is LNHDA and CDR2 is SQIVND in the germline V gene (reference sequence). The V end lost 4 bases, the J end lost 5 bases, and 11 bases lay between the germline ends. The CDR3 nucleotides are TGTGCCAGTAGTACCTCCCTACAGACCGGGGAGCTGTTTTTT. Its translation: CASSTSLQTGELFF.

This sequence joins TRBV7-2 and TRBJ2-7; D gene ambiguous. The CDR3 has 16 residues. Trimming removed 3 bases from V and 3 bases from J, with 18 bases in between. CDR1 SGHTA and CDR2 FQGNSA come from the germline V gene. As DNA, the CDR3 is TGTGCCAGCAGCTTGAGAGTAGCACAAGAAGGCTACGAGCAGTACTTC. This codes for CASSLRVAQEGYEQYF.

This sequence joins TRBV5-5 and TRBJ2-7, with TRBD1 as a possible D gene (6 bases). V lost 1 base, J lost 2 bases, and 19 bases lay in between. Germline lookup yields CDR1 SGHKS and CDR2 YYEKEE (reference sequence). The length of the CDR3 is 17 residues. The CDR3 spells CASSLRPWTVTPYEQYF. DNA for the CDR3: TGTGCCAGCAGCTTGCGCCCCTGGACAGTCACCCCCTACGAGCAGTACTTC.